This entry lists 13 T cell receptor beta chains sequenced from one sample in a study of blood T cell repertoires in COVID-19. Using immunoSEQ multiplex PCR, the repertoire was profiled, and TCRdb retains in-frame clones only, with some absent. The repertoire has fewer than 200,000 clones, about four fifths of them found once; the top ten carry approximately 8%. Sequencing was performed on peripheral blood. These receptors came from a woman in her seventies with COVID-19, enrolled during active disease.

V is TRBV25-1 and J is TRBJ2-7; a possible D gene is TRBD1 (6 bases). Germline V lookup: CDR1 MGHDK, CDR2 SYGVNS. This CDR3 comprises 15 residues. V was clipped by 1 base and J by 3 bases, with 13 bases between them. The CDR3 coding sequence is TGTGCCAGCAGTGAATCTTCAGGGGCCTTCTACGAGCAGTACTTC. Residues: CASSESSGAFYEQYF.

This chain joins TRBV9 and TRBJ1-2, with TRBD1 matching 8 bases. Germline trimming cut 4 bases from V and 5 bases from J; bases unmatched to any gene: 7. The CDR3 covers 14 residues. CDR1 is SGDLS, CDR2 YYNGEE, per germline. The CDR3 loop is CASSLQGASYGYTF. CDR3 nucleotides: TGTGCCAGCAGCTTGCAGGGGGCCTCTTATGGCTACACCTTC.

This rearrangement joins TRBV7-3 to TRBJ1-1; tentatively, D is TRBD1 (5 bases). The CDR3 totals 15 residues. V lost 0 bases, J lost 2 bases, and 10 bases lay in between. Per the germline V gene, CDR1 is SGHTA and CDR2 is FQGTGA. The CDR3 reads CASSLTSGVNTEAFF. Here the CDR3 DNA reads TGTGCCAGCAGCTTAACGTCGGGGGTTAACACTGAAGCTTTCTTT.

The gene calls are TRBV6-5 and TRBJ2-1, with a tentative D call TRBD2 (6 bases). Trimming pared 7 bases from V and 0 bases from J, leaving 10 bases between. The germline CDR1 and CDR2 sequences are MNHEY and SVGAGI. The CDR3 sequence is 14 residues long. As DNA, the CDR3 is TGTGCCAGCAAGTCCGGGAGCTCCTACAATGAGCAGTTCTTC. It specifies CASKSGSSYNEQFF.

The V and J genes are TRBV6-6 and TRBJ1-5; tentative D call: TRBD1 (5 bases). The CDR3 runs to 15 residues. The germline gives CDR1 MNHNY, CDR2 SVGAGI (reference sequence). V was trimmed by 2 bases and J by 2 bases, leaving 10 bases between them. The CDR3 coding sequence is TGTGCCAGCAGTTACGTCCAGGGTGGCAATCAGCCCCAGCATTTT. It encodes CASSYVQGGNQPQHF.

This clone has only a few counts. The chain uses TRBV6-6 and TRBJ1-5; D unclear. This CDR3 has 14 amino acids. Germline CDR1 MNHNY, CDR2 SVGAGI (reference sequence). V was trimmed by 2 bases and J by 4 bases, leaving 9 bases between them. The CDR3 coding sequence is TGTGCCAGCAGTTACGGGCCGAATAATCAGCCCCAGCATTTT. Translating gives CASSYGPNNQPQHF.

J is TRBJ1-1 and V is TRBV19; the D is unclear. CDR1 LNHDA and CDR2 SQIVND come from the germline V gene (reference sequence). With 7 bases removed from V and 2 bases from J, the gap between germline ends came to 11 bases. The CDR3 loop spans 13 amino acids. In DNA, the CDR3 is TGTGCCAGTACCCGGGAAATCAACACTGAAGCTTTCTTT. This encodes CASTREINTEAFF. Full variable domain (remainder filled in from reference TRBV19 and TRBJ1-1): DGGITQSPKYLFRKEGQNVTLSCEQNLNHDAMYWYRQDPGQGLRLIYYSQIVNDFQKGDIAEGYSVSREKKESFPLTVTSAQKNPTAFYLCASTREINTEAFFGQGTRLTVV.

This chain joins TRBV6-6 and TRBJ2-3; 15 bases map to TRBD2. Germline V gene data show CDR1 as MNHNY and CDR2 as SVGAGI (reference sequence). After removal of 6 bases from V and 0 bases from J, the junction contained 13 bases not matched to a gene. The CDR3 is 20 amino acids. For the CDR3, the DNA is TGTGCCAGCAGCTGGACTAGCGGGAGGGCCGGGGGTTTTAGCACAGATACGCAGTATTTT. This sequence encodes CASSWTSGRAGGFSTDTQYF.

The V call is TRBV5-1, the J call TRBJ1-4; the D gene is possibly TRBD1 (6 bases). Germline V gene data show CDR1 as SGHRS and CDR2 as YFSETQ. V lost 4 bases and J 3 bases, leaving 13 bases between the germline ends. The CDR3 runs to 15 residues. CDR3 sequence (DNA): TGCGCCAGCAGCCCCGGGGGGCGATCTAATGAAAAACTGTTTTTT. It specifies CASSPGGRSNEKLFF.

V and J are TRBV25-1 and TRBJ1-4; 8 positions match TRBD1. The CDR3 totals 15 residues. Germline V gives CDR1 MGHDK, CDR2 SYGVNS. V trimming: 5 bases; J trimming: 7 bases; junction bases outside the gene matches: 9. The CDR3 DNA sequence: TGTGCCAGCAGTCGGACGGGACAGGCTTCTGAAAAACTGTTTTTT. Translating gives CASSRTGQASEKLFF.

The CDR3 reads CASSIRGGGTEAFF. Written as DNA, the CDR3 is TGTGCCAGTAGTATTCGGGGTGGGGGGACTGAAGCTTTCTTT. The chain recombines TRBV19 with TRBJ1-1; maybe TRBD1 (5 bases). This CDR3 has 14 amino acids. Trimming pared 3 bases from V and 5 bases from J, leaving 13 bases between. Germline CDR1 LNHDA, CDR2 SQIVND (reference sequence). Supplemented by reference TRBV19 and TRBJ1-1, the full variable domain reads DGGITQSPKYLFRKEGQNVTLSCEQNLNHDAMYWYRQDPGQGLRLIYYSQIVNDFQKGDIAEGYSVSREKKESFPLTVTSAQKNPTAFYLCASSIRGGGTEAFFGQGTRLTVV.

This chain uses TRBV3-1 (or the pseudogene TRBV3-2) with TRBJ2-6, with 15 bases that match TRBD2. Germline values: CDR1 LGHDT, CDR2 YNNKEL (reference sequence). With 3 bases clipped from V and 3 bases from J, the junction kept 6 bases outside the gene matches. CDR3 length equals 19 residues. The CDR3 here is CASSHAPGLAGGGANVLTF. DNA of the CDR3: TGTGCCAGCAGCCATGCACCGGGACTAGCGGGAGGTGGGGCCAACGTCCTGACTTTC.

The chain employs TRBV18 and TRBJ2-3; 9 bases fit TRBD2. The V gene end was trimmed by 1 base and the J gene end by 5 bases; junction bases not matched to a gene: 13. The CDR3 sequence is 18 residues long. Germline CDR1 KGHSH, CDR2 LQKENI. The CDR3 reads CASSPLPSSRLAVDTQYF. The CDR3 DNA sequence: TGTGCCAGCTCACCACTTCCATCGTCTCGACTAGCGGTAGATACGCAGTATTTT.